This T cell receptor beta chain was sequenced during a study of CD8 T cells in ankylosing spondylitis. Regarding the study as a whole: Matched synovial fluid from ankylosing spondylitis patients was reported to be enriched for disease-linked clones. Within peripheral blood, clones linked to disease were CD8+ and relatively rare. There were earlier reports of some motif variants in reactive arthritis synovial fluid and blood.

The CDR3 length is 15 residues. The V gene's germline CDR1 is DFQATT and CDR2 SNEGSKA (reference sequence). V trimming: 2 bases; J trimming: 5 bases; junction bases outside the gene matches: 6. Only a few counts were recorded for this clonotype. The antigen remains unidentified. Quantitative molecular-barcoded 5'-RACE generated the TCR beta libraries. MiXCR, run by TCRdb on the 5' RACE reads, gives a single entry per CDR3 protein. Of some 37,000 distinct CDR3 sequences in the sample, over 10% were seen once. The V gene is TRBV20-1, the J gene TRBJ1-5; 10 bases line up with TRBD1. The source material was synovial fluid, either unsorted or a sorted T cell fraction (not recorded which). The TCR originated in a male donor with ankylosing spondylitis. CDR3 residues: CSARSGTGDHQPQHF. The CDR3 DNA reads as TGCAGTGCTAGAAGTGGGACAGGGGATCATCAGCCCCAGCATTTT.